This is a list of T cell receptor beta chains from one sample in a study of T cell responses to AZD1222 COVID-19 vaccine. This table comes from immunoSEQ multiplex PCR, and its TCRdb copy is limited to in-frame clones, with some not included. The data contain over 150,000 clones, roughly 90% of them singletons. The specimen comprised peripheral blood, sampled on day 0 of AZD1222 vaccination. The receptors come from an adult in good health. Each CDR3 is given with its conserved first and last residue.

TRBV9	TRBJ1-2	CASSPPTENGYTF
TRBV16	TRBJ1-2	CASSHGQGLSNYGYTF
TRBV11-2	TRBJ2-2	CASSLEVTGNGELFF
TRBV19	TRBJ1-5	CASSIESGRGNQPQHF
TRBV2	TRBJ1-1	CASSEAWGNTEAFF
TRBV7-9	TRBJ2-5	CASSLGQGEGQETQYF
TRBV12-3/TRBV12-4	TRBJ2-5	CASSFYGGETQYF
TRBV28	TRBJ1-1	CASWEKRGMNTEAFF
TRBV7-2	TRBJ2-2	CASSLQGAGGELFF
TRBV15	TRBJ1-4	CATSRPNTGTGLGEKLFF
TRBV2	TRBJ2-1	CASSSPPDGRNEQFF
TRBV11-1	TRBJ1-3	CASSFAASSSGNTIYF
TRBV18	TRBJ1-5	CASRKGDGPNQPQHF
TRBV5-1	TRBJ1-2	CASSLGQGEAYGYTF
TRBV5-1	TRBJ2-3	CASSLGLAGGTDTQYF
TRBV3-1/TRBV3-2	TRBJ1-1	CASSFGRGLRGTEAFF
TRBV5-6	TRBJ2-2	CASSFPGINTGELFF
TRBV30	TRBJ1-5	CAWSVAGDQPQHF
TRBV14	TRBJ2-7	CASSRDFPGEQYF
TRBV7-2	TRBJ2-1	CASSLGVGQAYNEQFF
TRBV6-5	TRBJ1-2	CASSYSTGLASYTF
TRBV7-9	TRBJ1-2	CASSLAGSLRQGHRGGYTF
TRBV4-1	TRBJ1-2	CASSPPNTQGAYGYTF
TRBV6-4	TRBJ1-1	CASSDSGGAAFF
TRBV6-2/TRBV6-3	TRBJ1-5	CASSYAGLGSNQPQHF
TRBV5-5	TRBJ2-3	CASSLASTDTQYF
TRBV3-1/TRBV3-2	TRBJ2-7	CASSRRNSPYEQYF